The next 5 T cell receptor beta chains were all read from a single sample in a study of chronic HIV infection and antiretroviral therapy (dated by TCRdb to about 2015). Preparation of the library involved 5' RACE. Reads for this sample came from an Illumina MiSeq. TCRdb handled the public reads itself, with Q25 trimming in fastp and clone calling in MiXCR, and kept productive beta chains. A single entry per CDR3 protein holds the most common genes and DNA from its merged rows. The sample profile shows approximately 30,000 distinct CDR3 sequences; about 8.6% of them were found once. Jointly, the top ten make up 2% to 2.5% of the sample. Sequences were obtained from peripheral blood. Receptor source: an adult who had HIV and had not received antiretroviral therapy, or was an uninfected healthy control (not recorded which).

This clonotype was observed many times. The gene calls are TRBV25-1 and TRBJ2-5; unclear D gene. The CDR3 totals 15 residues. Germline V gene sequence: CDR1 MGHDK, CDR2 SYGVNS. Trimming removed 1 base from V and 1 base from J, with 10 bases in between. The CDR3 nucleotides are TGTGCCAGCAGTGAATCTTCCTACGGCCAAGAGACCCAGTACTTC. Its translation: CASSESSYGQETQYF.

This clonotype was picked up many times. The chain couples TRBV27 to TRBJ1-5; 8 bases line up with TRBD1. From germline, CDR1 is MNHEY and CDR2 SMNVEV (reference sequence). V shed 5 bases, J shed 3 bases, and the junction held 3 bases outside the gene matches. This CDR3 comprises 14 residues. The DNA of the CDR3 is TGTGCCAGCAGTCGGACAGGGATCAATCAGCCCCAGCATTTT. Protein: CASSRTGINQPQHF.

This clonotype has a count of ten or more. The V call is TRBV15, the J call TRBJ2-7; D gene ambiguous. Germline lookup yields CDR1 LNHNV and CDR2 YYDKDF (reference sequence). This CDR3 has 14 residues. With 2 bases removed from V and 5 bases from J, the gap between germline ends came to 13 bases. This CDR3 is CATSRTRTRDEQYF. CDR3 DNA sequence: TGTGCCACCAGCAGAACCCGGACCCGAGACGAGCAGTACTTC.

This clonotype was seen a few times. The chain links TRBV12-5 to TRBJ2-3; TRBD2 agrees at 12 bases. The CDR3 is 19 residues long. Germline V lookup: CDR1 LGHNT, CDR2 FRNRAP. Trimming took 5 bases from V and 0 from J; bases not matched to a gene: 12. This CDR3 reads CASGTSTSGGPTSTDTQYF. As DNA, the CDR3 is TGTGCTAGTGGTACTTCGACTAGCGGGGGCCCTACCAGCACAGATACGCAGTATTTT.

Ten or more counts support this clonotype. The rearrangement joins TRBV20-1 to TRBJ2-1; D tentatively fits TRBD1 or TRBD2 (5 bases each). CDR3 length: 15 residues. Germline V lookup: CDR1 DFQATT, CDR2 SNEGSKA (reference sequence). V lost 3 bases, J lost 2 bases, and 14 bases lay in between. CDR3 residues: CSASAGTTAYNEQFF. CDR3 nucleotide sequence: TGCAGTGCTAGCGCCGGGACGACTGCCTACAATGAGCAGTTCTTC.